Each of the 15 T cell receptor beta chains below was sequenced from the same sample in a study of kidney transplant recipient with SARS-CoV-2 infection. From the reads, TCRdb called clonotypes with MiXCR, one entry per CDR3 protein. This table holds under 300,000 distinct CDR3 sequences, 29% found once. Sequenced here: a blood sample, sampled at baseline and around day 120 from a kidney transplant recipient. These TCRs come from a young adult male patient who had COVID-19 and was a kidney transplant recipient. Part of the T cells may come from the graft donor.

This clonotype was detected many times. CDR3 loop: CSARTGISTPETQYF. The CDR3 DNA reads TGCAGTGCCCGTACCGGGATCAGTACCCCAGAGACCCAGTACTTC. The V and J genes are TRBV20-1 and TRBJ2-5, with D perhaps matching TRBD2 (5 bases). Trimming cost V 6 bases and J 4 bases, with 21 bases left between them. The CDR3 is 15 amino acids. Germline-derived CDR1 and CDR2 are DFQATT and SNEGSKA (reference sequence).

At least ten counts were recorded for this clonotype. The chain combines TRBV14 with TRBJ1-2, with D possibly matching TRBD1 (6 bases). CDR1 SGHDN and CDR2 FVKESK come from the germline V gene. The CDR3 has 16 amino acids. V lost 5 bases, J lost 2 bases, and 18 bases lay in between. The CDR3 region is CASSGDLGRGNYGYTF. CDR3 nucleotide sequence: TGTGCCAGCAGCGGGGACCTGGGCAGGGGCAACTATGGCTACACCTTC.

This clonotype has just a few counts. This sequence joins TRBV20-1 and TRBJ2-5, with D possibly matching TRBD2 (5 bases). This CDR3 has 13 residues. Germline-derived CDR1 and CDR2 are DFQATT and SNEGSKA (reference sequence). Trimming pared 2 bases from V and 6 bases from J, leaving 13 bases between. The CDR3 DNA reads as TGCAGTGCTAGATTCGACTATAGGAAGACCCAGTACTTC. Translating it yields CSARFDYRKTQYF.

This clonotype was counted ten times or more. The V call is TRBV7-2, the J call TRBJ2-5; TRBD1 agrees at 7 bases. This CDR3 is built from 14 residues. V was clipped by 4 bases and J by 2 bases; unmatched bases: 4. Germline lookup yields CDR1 SGHTA and CDR2 FQGNSA. The CDR3 protein is CASSSETGQETQYF. CDR3 nucleotide sequence: TGTGCCAGCAGCTCCGAGACAGGGCAAGAGACCCAGTACTTC.

The chain uses TRBV9 and TRBJ2-3; 12 bases match TRBD2. Losses at the gene ends were 4 bases for V and 1 base for J; bases not matched to a gene: 4. The CDR3 is made up of 16 amino acids. The V gene's germline CDR1 is SGDLS and CDR2 YYNGEE. This CDR3 is CASSPRLAGGTDTQYF. The DNA of the CDR3 is TGTGCCAGCAGCCCTAGACTAGCGGGAGGCACAGATACGCAGTATTTT.

This clonotype has only a few counts. The junction and the germline gene differ at one end; a read error may be behind it. V gene TRBV7-8 combines with J gene TRBJ1-2; D gene unclear. The CDR3 is made up of 14 amino acids. From germline, CDR1 is SGHVS and CDR2 FQNEAQ. The CDR3 spells CASSFDLSNYGHTF. As DNA, the CDR3 is TGTGCCAGCAGCTTCGACCTCTCTAACTATGGCCACACCTTC.

This clonotype was seen many times. The rearrangement links TRBV6-9 to TRBJ1-2; D gene uncertain. The CDR3 spans 17 residues. CDR1 is MNHGY and CDR2 is SVAAGI in the germline V gene. Deletions cut 5 bases from V and 6 bases from J, with 25 bases between. As DNA, the CDR3 is TGTGCCAGCAGTATTTGGAAGCCTTACGGAAAGACCCATGGCTACACCTTC. It yields the protein CASSIWKPYGKTHGYTF.

This clonotype was picked up many times. The CDR3 DNA reads as TGTGCCACCCGAGCAAGAACAGGTTACCACGAGCAGTACTTC. Encoded protein: CATRARTGYHEQYF. V is TRBV10-3 and J is TRBJ2-7, with D perhaps TRBD1 (5 bases). Germline-derived CDR1 and CDR2 are ENHRY and SYGVKD. The CDR3 is 14 amino acids. Trimming took off 10 bases at V and 5 bases at J, with 21 bases between the two ends.

This clonotype was seen ten or more times. The gene calls are TRBV29-1 and TRBJ1-2; D unresolved. CDR1 is SQVTM and CDR2 is ANQGSEA in the germline V gene. The V gene lost 4 bases and the J gene lost 4 bases, with 13 bases spanning the gap. The CDR3 sequence is 13 residues long. The CDR3 loop is CSVGGGLGYGYTF. In DNA, the CDR3 is TGCAGCGTTGGGGGAGGGTTGGGCTATGGCTACACCTTC.

This clonotype was recorded many times. The chain is built from TRBV11-1 and TRBJ1-2; D unclear. The CDR3 spans 17 residues. The V gene's germline CDR1 is SGHAT and CDR2 FQDESV (reference sequence). Trimming stripped 2 bases from V and 4 bases from J, with 20 bases between. The CDR3 is CASSLKHKAGKTYGYTF. The CDR3 DNA sequence: TGTGCCAGCAGCTTAAAGCATAAGGCTGGAAAGACCTATGGCTACACCTTC.

This sequence joins TRBV10-1 and TRBJ2-7, with D possibly being TRBD1 (6 bases). Germline CDR1 and CDR2: WNHNN and SYGVQD (reference sequence). V shed 4 bases and J shed 3 bases, with 19 bases lying between them. This CDR3 spans 16 amino acids. CDR3 region: CASSGTYSGQNYEQYF. As DNA, the CDR3 is TGCGCCAGCAGTGGGACCTATTCCGGACAGAACTACGAGCAGTACTTC.

Of note for this clonotype: A junction boundary mismatches the germline segment, possibly from a read error. The chain carries TRBV7-2 and TRBJ1-1, with a weak D call TRBD1 (6 bases). The CDR3 runs to 14 residues. Germline V gene data show CDR1 as SGHTA and CDR2 as FQGNSA. CDR3 sequence: CASSLAGANTEDFF. For the CDR3, the DNA is TGTGCCAGCAGCTTGGCAGGGGCGAACACTGAAGATTTCTTT.

This clonotype was counted many times. The J gene is TRBJ2-5, the V gene TRBV11-1; the D gene is possibly TRBD2 (8 bases). The J call is doubtful: the DNA matches TRBJ2-7 better. The CDR3 covers 15 residues. Germline V gene data show CDR1 as SGHAT and CDR2 as FQDESV (reference sequence). CDR3 nucleotides: TGTGCCAGCAGCACCGGGACAGCGGGAGTCTACGAGCAGTACTTC. It specifies CASSTGTAGVYEQYF.

This clonotype was counted once. Lacking the conserved final phenylalanine or tryptophan, this CDR3 likely reflects a read error. CDR3 in amino acids: CASSLAMGGGTEAFS. In DNA form, the CDR3 reads TGTGCCAGCAGCTTAGCGATGGGAGGTGGCACTGAAGCTTTCTCT. This sequence joins TRBV7-9 and TRBJ1-1; D is uncertain. Germline V gives CDR1 SEHNR, CDR2 FQNEAQ (reference sequence). CDR3 length: 15 residues. Trimming stripped 0 bases from V and 4 bases from J, with 12 bases between.

This clonotype showed up many times. The chain is built from TRBV6-6 and TRBJ2-7, with TRBD1 identical over 8 bases. Germline V gene sequence: CDR1 MNHNY, CDR2 SVGAGI (reference sequence). This CDR3 has 16 residues. The J segment lost 2 bases and the V segment lost 0 bases, leaving 6 bases of the junction unmatched. CDR3 sequence (DNA): TGTGCCAGCAGTTACTCCCAGCAGGGGGCTACCTACGAGCAGTACTTC. It encodes CASSYSQQGATYEQYF.